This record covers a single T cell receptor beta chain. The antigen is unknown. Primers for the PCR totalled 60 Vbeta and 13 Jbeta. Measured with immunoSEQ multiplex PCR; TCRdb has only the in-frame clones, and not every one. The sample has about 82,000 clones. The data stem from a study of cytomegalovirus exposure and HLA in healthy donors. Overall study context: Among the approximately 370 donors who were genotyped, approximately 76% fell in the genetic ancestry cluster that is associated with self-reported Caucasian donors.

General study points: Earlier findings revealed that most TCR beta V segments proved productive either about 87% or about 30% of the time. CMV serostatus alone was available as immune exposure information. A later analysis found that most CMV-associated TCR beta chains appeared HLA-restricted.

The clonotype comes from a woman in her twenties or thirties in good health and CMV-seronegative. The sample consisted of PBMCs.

The CDR3 is CASSQAFGLNTEAFF. CDR3 bases: TGTGCCAGCAGCCAGGCCTTTGGTTTGAACACTGAAGCTTTCTTT. The chain employs TRBV4-2 and TRBJ1-1; no definite D call. Per germline, CDR1 LGHNA and CDR2 YNFKEQ. With 3 bases removed from V and 0 bases from J, the gap between germline ends came to 11 bases. The length of the CDR3 is 15 residues.